This T cell receptor (beta chain) was recorded in a study of blood T cell repertoires in COVID-19. Study as a whole: PBMCs, B-cell-depleted T cells, or T cells provided the cDNA or gDNA that made up the material.

Sequenced by immunoSEQ multiplex PCR; TCRdb stores in-frame clones only, minus some. The repertoire holds 200,000 to 250,000 clones, with roughly four fifths as singletons. Trimming stripped 3 bases from V and 8 bases from J, with 19 bases between. The CDR3 consists of 14 residues. CDR1 and CDR2 from the germline V gene are DFQATT and SNEGSKA (reference sequence). The sequence was obtained from a woman aged 45-59 years who had been exposed to COVID-19. Sample: PBMCs or T cells enriched from blood (not recorded which). The V gene is TRBV20-1, the J gene TRBJ1-2; no clear D gene. CDR3: CSASKIGDGKGYTF. The CDR3, as DNA: TGCAGTGCTAGTAAGATTGGTGACGGGAAAGGCTACACCTTC.